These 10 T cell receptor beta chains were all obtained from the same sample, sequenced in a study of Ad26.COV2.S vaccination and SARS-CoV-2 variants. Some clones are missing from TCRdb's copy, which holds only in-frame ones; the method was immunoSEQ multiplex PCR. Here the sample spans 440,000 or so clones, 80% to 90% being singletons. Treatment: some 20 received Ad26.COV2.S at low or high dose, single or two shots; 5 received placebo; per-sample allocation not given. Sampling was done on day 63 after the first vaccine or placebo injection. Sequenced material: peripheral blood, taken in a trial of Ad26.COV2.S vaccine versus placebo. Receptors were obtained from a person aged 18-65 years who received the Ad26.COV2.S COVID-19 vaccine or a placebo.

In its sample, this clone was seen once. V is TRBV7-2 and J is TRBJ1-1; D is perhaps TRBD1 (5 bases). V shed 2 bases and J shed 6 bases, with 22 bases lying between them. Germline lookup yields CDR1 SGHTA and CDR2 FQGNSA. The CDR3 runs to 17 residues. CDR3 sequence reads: CASSLRSYGSGTAEAFF. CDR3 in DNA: TGTGCCAGCAGCTTACGGAGCTACGGTTCCGGGACCGCTGAAGCTTTCTTT.

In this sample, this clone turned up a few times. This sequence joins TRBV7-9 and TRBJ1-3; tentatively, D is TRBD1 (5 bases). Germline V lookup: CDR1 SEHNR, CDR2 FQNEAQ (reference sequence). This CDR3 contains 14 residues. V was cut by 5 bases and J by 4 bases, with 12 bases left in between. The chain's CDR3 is CASSAPGRGNTIYF. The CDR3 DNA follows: TGTGCCAGCAGCGCCCCGGGACGCGGAAACACCATATATTTT. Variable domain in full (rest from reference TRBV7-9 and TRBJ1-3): DTGVSQNPRHKITKRGQNVTFRCDPISEHNRLYWYRQTLGQGPEFLTYFQNEAQLEKSRLLSDRFSAERPKGSFSTLEIQRTEQGDSAMYLCASSAPGRGNTIYFGEGSWLTVV.

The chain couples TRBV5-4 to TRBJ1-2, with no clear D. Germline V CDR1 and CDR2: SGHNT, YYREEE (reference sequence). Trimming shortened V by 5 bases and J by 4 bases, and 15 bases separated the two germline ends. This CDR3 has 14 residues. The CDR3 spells CASRTDMQSYGYTF. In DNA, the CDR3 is TGTGCCAGCAGAACAGATATGCAGTCCTATGGCTACACCTTC.

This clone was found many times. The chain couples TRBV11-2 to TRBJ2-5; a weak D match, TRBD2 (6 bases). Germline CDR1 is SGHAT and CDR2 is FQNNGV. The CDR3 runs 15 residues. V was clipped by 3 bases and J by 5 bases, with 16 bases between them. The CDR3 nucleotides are TGTGCCAGCAGCTTCCTGGTCGGGGGAGCGGAGACCCAGTACTTC. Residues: CASSFLVGGAETQYF. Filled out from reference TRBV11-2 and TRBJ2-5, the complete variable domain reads EAGVAQSPRYKIIEKRQSVAFWCNPISGHATLYWYQQILGQGPKLLIQFQNNGVVDDSQLPKDRFSAERLKGVDSTLKIQPAKLEDSAVYLCASSFLVGGAETQYFGPGTRLLVL.

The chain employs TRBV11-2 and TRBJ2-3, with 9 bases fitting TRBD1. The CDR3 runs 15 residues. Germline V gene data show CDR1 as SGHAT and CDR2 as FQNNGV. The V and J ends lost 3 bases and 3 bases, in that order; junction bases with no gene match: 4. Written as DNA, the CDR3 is TGTGCCAGCAGCTTCAACAGGGGGCGTACAGATACGCAGTATTTT. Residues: CASSFNRGRTDTQYF.

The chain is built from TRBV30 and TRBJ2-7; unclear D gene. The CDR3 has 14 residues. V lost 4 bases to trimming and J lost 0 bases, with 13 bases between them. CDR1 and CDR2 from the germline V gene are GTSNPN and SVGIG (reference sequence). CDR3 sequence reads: CAWNGRSTSYEQYF. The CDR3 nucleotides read TGTGCCTGGAACGGCAGATCCACCTCCTACGAGCAGTACTTC.

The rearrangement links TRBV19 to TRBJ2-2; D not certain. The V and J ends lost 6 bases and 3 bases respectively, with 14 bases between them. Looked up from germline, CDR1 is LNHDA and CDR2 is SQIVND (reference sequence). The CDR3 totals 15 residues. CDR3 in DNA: TGTGCCAGTAGAGAGACCGGGTCCCACACCGGGGAGCTGTTTTTT. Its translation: CASRETGSHTGELFF.

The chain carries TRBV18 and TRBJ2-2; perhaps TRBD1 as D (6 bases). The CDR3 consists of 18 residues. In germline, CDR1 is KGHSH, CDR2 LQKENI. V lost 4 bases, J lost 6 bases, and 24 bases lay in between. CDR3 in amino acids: CASSQNFRQAPPSGELFF. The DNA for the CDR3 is TGTGCCAGCTCACAGAATTTCCGACAGGCACCACCTTCCGGGGAGCTGTTTTTT.

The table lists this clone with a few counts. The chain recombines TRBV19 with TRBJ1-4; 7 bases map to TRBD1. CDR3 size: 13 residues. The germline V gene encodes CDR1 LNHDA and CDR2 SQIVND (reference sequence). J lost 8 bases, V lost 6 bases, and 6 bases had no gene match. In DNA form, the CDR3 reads TGTGCCAGTAGCTCGACAGGGAGGGAAAAACTGTTTTTT. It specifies CASSSTGREKLFF.

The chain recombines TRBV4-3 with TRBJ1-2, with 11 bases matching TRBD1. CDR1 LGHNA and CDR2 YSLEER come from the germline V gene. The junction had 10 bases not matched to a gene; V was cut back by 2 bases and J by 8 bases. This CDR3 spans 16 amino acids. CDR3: CASSQQAGTGGRGYTF. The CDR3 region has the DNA TGCGCCAGCAGCCAACAAGCCGGGACAGGGGGACGAGGCTACACCTTC.